The 23 T cell receptor beta chains presented below share a single source sample, sequenced in a study of blood T cells in healthy people across ages. Sample-barcoded 5' priming and a J-beta primer mix drove a second PCR of roughly 7 to 11 cycles. TCRdb itself ran the 5' RACE reads through MiXCR, one entry per CDR3 protein. The repertoire includes 1.5 million to 2 million distinct CDR3 sequences, about 39% of them detected once, and more than 20% sits in the top ten. What was sequenced was blood. These receptors all come from a human donor in good health.

This clonotype was seen a few times. The chain has TRBV7-8 and TRBJ1-2; no reliable D call. CDR1 and CDR2 from the germline V gene are SGHVS and FQNEAQ. Trimming took 5 bases from V and 8 from J, leaving 15 bases between them. The CDR3 has 13 amino acids. This CDR3 reads CASSQEDGRGYTF. The CDR3 nucleotides read TGTGCCAGCAGCCAGGAAGATGGTAGGGGCTACACCTTC.

This clonotype has just a few counts. This sequence joins TRBV6-6 and TRBJ2-1; a weak D match, TRBD1 (5 bases). CDR3 size: 17 residues. Trimming removed 5 bases from V and 5 bases from J, with 22 bases in between. CDR1 and CDR2 from the germline V gene are MNHNY and SVGAGI (reference sequence). CDR3 nucleotide sequence: TGTGCCAGCAGTCCACCACGTACAGGTGCGACCAACAATGAGCAGTTCTTC. Protein sequence: CASSPPRTGATNNEQFF.

This clonotype appeared many times. CDR3 protein: CSVEGAAKNIQYF. The CDR3 DNA reads TGCAGCGTGGAGGGGGCAGCCAAAAACATTCAGTACTTC. The chain recombines TRBV29-1 with TRBJ2-4; maybe TRBD1 (7 bases). Trimming removed 6 bases at V and 0 bases at J, with 9 bases between. The germline CDR1 and CDR2 sequences are SQVTM and ANQGSEA. The CDR3 extends over 13 amino acids.

This clonotype was detected a few times. The chain employs TRBV20-1 and TRBJ2-1; 7 bases are a match to TRBD1. The length of the CDR3 is 11 residues. The ends lost 4 bases at V and 10 bases at J; junction bases unmatched: 4. The germline gives CDR1 DFQATT, CDR2 SNEGSKA (reference sequence). CDR3: CSATGGIEQFF. As DNA, the CDR3 is TGCAGTGCTACAGGGGGAATCGAGCAGTTCTTC.

The chain uses TRBV29-1 and TRBJ1-2; D call uncertain. CDR3 length equals 13 residues. CDR1 and CDR2 (germline): SQVTM, ANQGSEA. The V gene lost 5 bases and the J gene lost 0 bases, with 10 bases spanning the gap. The CDR3 sequence: CSVQLGSNYGYTF. DNA of the CDR3: TGCAGCGTTCAGCTCGGGTCTAACTATGGCTACACCTTC.

The rearrangement joins TRBV20-1 to TRBJ2-1; possible D gene TRBD1, 5 bases. With 3 bases removed from V and 3 bases from J, the gap between germline ends came to 12 bases. This CDR3 is 14 amino acids long. Germline V gene data show CDR1 as DFQATT and CDR2 as SNEGSKA (reference sequence). Here the CDR3 reads CSASIREIYNEQFF. As DNA, the CDR3 is TGCAGTGCTAGTATCAGGGAAATCTACAATGAGCAGTTCTTC.

V gene TRBV28 combines with J gene TRBJ2-7; tentatively, D is TRBD2 (5 bases). Germline CDR1 MDHEN, CDR2 SYDVKM. With 6 bases removed from V and 1 base from J, the gap between germline ends came to 10 bases. The CDR3 has 13 amino acids. CDR3 sequence: CASRPPGSYEQYF. The CDR3 DNA sequence: TGTGCCAGCAGGCCGCCGGGGTCCTACGAGCAGTACTTC.

V usage is TRBV4-1 and J usage is TRBJ2-1; 7 bases agree with TRBD2. This CDR3 contains 15 residues. V gave up 7 bases and J gave up 4 bases; unmatched junction bases: 10. In germline, CDR1 is MGHRA, CDR2 YSYEKL. The chain's CDR3 is CASNLPGRLYNEQFF. In DNA, the CDR3 is TGCGCCAGCAACCTACCCGGGAGGTTGTACAATGAGCAGTTCTTC.

V and J are TRBV11-2 and TRBJ2-7; 9 nucleotides line up with TRBD1. The CDR3 covers 15 residues. Germline loops: CDR1 SGHAT, CDR2 FQNNGV. The V gene end was trimmed by 6 bases and the J gene end by 6 bases; junction bases not matched to a gene: 12. The chain's CDR3 is CASSSTGTGNAEQYF. The CDR3 region has the DNA TGTGCCAGCAGTTCCACCGGGACAGGGAATGCCGAGCAGTACTTC.

This clonotype appeared a few times. This chain uses TRBV20-1 with TRBJ2-7, with 7 bases fitting TRBD2. This CDR3 spans 16 amino acids. Per the germline V gene, CDR1 is DFQATT and CDR2 is SNEGSKA (reference sequence). V trimming: 0 bases; J trimming: 0 bases; junction bases outside the gene matches: 8. This CDR3 is CSARDSRGGASYEQYF. Written as DNA, the CDR3 is TGCAGTGCTAGAGATTCCCGGGGAGGGGCCTCCTACGAGCAGTACTTC.

J is TRBJ2-4 and V is TRBV4-2, with D possibly being TRBD2 (5 bases). The germline V gene encodes CDR1 LGHNA and CDR2 YNFKEQ. The CDR3 covers 15 residues. V was trimmed by 0 bases and J by 13 bases, leaving 19 bases between them. CDR3 in DNA: TGTGCCAGCAGCCAAGATATAGGACCAACCTGGGAGCAGTACTTC. It yields the protein CASSQDIGPTWEQYF.

The J gene is TRBJ2-3, the V gene TRBV7-2; D gene ambiguous. The CDR3 has 14 amino acids. Germline lookup yields CDR1 SGHTA and CDR2 FQGNSA. Trimming took 2 bases from V and 3 from J, leaving 9 bases between them. The CDR3 sequence is CASSLPTKTDTQYF. The DNA of the CDR3 is TGTGCCAGCAGCTTACCGACAAAGACAGATACGCAGTATTTT.

J is TRBJ1-2 and V is TRBV7-9; no clear D gene. Trimming removed 1 base at V and 5 bases at J, with 14 bases between. The germline CDR1 and CDR2 sequences are SEHNR and FQNEAQ (reference sequence). The CDR3 runs 15 residues. The CDR3 is CASSLVGRQAYGYTF. CDR3 DNA sequence: TGTGCCAGCAGCTTAGTGGGCAGACAAGCATATGGCTACACCTTC.

The rearrangement links TRBV2 to TRBJ2-1; D may be TRBD2 (6 bases). The V and J ends lost 2 bases and 10 bases respectively, with 21 bases between them. CDR3 size: 16 residues. Germline V lookup: CDR1 SNHLY, CDR2 FYNNEI. CDR3 nucleotides: TGTGCCAGCAGTGAACGAGGGACTCTTCGCTCCTACGAGCAGTTCTTC. Translation gives CASSERGTLRSYEQFF.

This clonotype was detected a few times. V usage is TRBV20-1 and J usage is TRBJ1-4, with D maybe TRBD1 (6 bases). V was shortened by 6 bases and J by 7 bases, with 18 bases between the two germline ends. This CDR3 comprises 14 residues. CDR1 is DFQATT, CDR2 SNEGSKA, per germline (reference sequence). The CDR3 region is CSALQGGGSEKLFF. CDR3 DNA sequence: TGCAGTGCCCTACAGGGAGGTGGAAGTGAAAAACTGTTTTTT.

This clonotype was counted a few times. V and J are TRBV5-5 and TRBJ2-3, with D possibly being TRBD2 (6 bases). The V end lost 3 bases, the J end lost 6 bases, and 20 bases lay between the germline ends. The CDR3 spans 16 residues. The germline V gene encodes CDR1 SGHKS and CDR2 YYEKEE (reference sequence). The CDR3: CASSSPSAGRRDTQYF. For the CDR3, the DNA is TGTGCCAGCAGCTCCCCGAGTGCGGGACGCAGGGATACGCAGTATTTT.

This clonotype has only a few counts. This sequence joins TRBV4-1 and TRBJ1-5; D perhaps matches TRBD1 (5 bases). This CDR3 spans 15 amino acids. With 1 base removed from V and 7 bases from J, the gap between germline ends came to 14 bases. Germline V lookup: CDR1 MGHRA, CDR2 YSYEKL. CDR3 bases: TGCGCCAGCAGCCAAGTCCAGGGCAGTCACCAGCCCCAGCATTTT. It codes for CASSQVQGSHQPQHF.

The DNA of the CDR3 is TGTGCCAGCTCTAAACTGACTAGCGGGGGACTTGAGACCCAGTACTTC. It encodes CASSKLTSGGLETQYF. The V gene is TRBV12-3 or TRBV12-4, the J gene TRBJ2-5; 12 positions agree with TRBD2. CDR3 size: 16 residues. Trimming took 8 bases from V and 5 from J; bases not matched to a gene: 12.

This chain uses TRBV4-1 with TRBJ2-1, with TRBD2 identical over 8 bases. CDR1 is MGHRA, CDR2 YSYEKL, per germline. The ends lost 2 bases at V and 0 bases at J; junction bases unmatched: 9. This CDR3 has 18 residues. DNA for the CDR3: TGCGCCAGCAGCCAAACACTAGCGGCTAGGCACTCCTACAATGAGCAGTTCTTC. The encoded protein is CASSQTLAARHSYNEQFF.

This clonotype has ten or more counts. The CDR3 reads CASSLVNTEAFF. The CDR3 DNA follows: TGTGCCAGCAGCTTAGTGAACACTGAAGCTTTCTTT. The rearrangement links TRBV7-9 to TRBJ1-1; D gene ambiguous. The germline gives CDR1 SEHNR, CDR2 FQNEAQ (reference sequence). The CDR3 runs 12 residues. Trimming took off 1 base at V and 0 bases at J, with 0 bases between the two ends.

The gene calls are TRBV20-1 and TRBJ2-3, with D tentatively TRBD1 (5 bases). The CDR3 is 15 residues long. Trimming took off 0 bases at V and 5 bases at J, with 15 bases between the two ends. The germline V gene has CDR1 DFQATT and CDR2 SNEGSKA (reference sequence). In DNA, the CDR3 is TGCAGTGCTAGAGATCTTCCCCAGGGAAGAGATACGCAGTATTTT. It translates to CSARDLPQGRDTQYF.

This clonotype was seen only a few times. The chain recombines TRBV27 with TRBJ2-1, with 9 bases aligning to TRBD2. Germline-derived CDR1 and CDR2 are MNHEY and SMNVEV (reference sequence). The V and J ends lost 5 bases and 8 bases, in that order; junction bases with no gene match: 7. This CDR3 comprises 14 residues. CDR3 protein: CASSKGTSTDEQFF. The DNA of the CDR3 is TGTGCCAGCAGTAAAGGGACTAGCACAGATGAGCAGTTCTTC.

The J gene is TRBJ2-1, the V gene TRBV29-1, with 12 bases identical to TRBD2. Germline lookup yields CDR1 SQVTM and CDR2 ANQGSEA. V lost 1 base, J lost 6 bases, and 4 bases stayed unmatched. The CDR3 runs 15 residues. The CDR3, as DNA: TGCAGCGTTGAAGGGGCTAGCGGGGGGGGCAATGAGCAGTTCTTC. This gives the protein CSVEGASGGGNEQFF.